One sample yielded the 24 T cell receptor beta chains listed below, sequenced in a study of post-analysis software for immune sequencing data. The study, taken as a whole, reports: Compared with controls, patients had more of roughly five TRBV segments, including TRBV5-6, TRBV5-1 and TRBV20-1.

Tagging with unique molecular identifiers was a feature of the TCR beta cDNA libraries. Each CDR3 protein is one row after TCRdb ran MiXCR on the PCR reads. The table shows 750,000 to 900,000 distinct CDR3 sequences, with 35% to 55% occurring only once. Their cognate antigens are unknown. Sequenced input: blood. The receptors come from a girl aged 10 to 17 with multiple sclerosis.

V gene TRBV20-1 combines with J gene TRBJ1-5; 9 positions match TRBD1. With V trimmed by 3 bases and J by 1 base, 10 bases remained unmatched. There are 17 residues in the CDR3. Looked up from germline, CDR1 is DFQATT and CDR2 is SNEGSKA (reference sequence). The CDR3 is CSASAPWTGASNQPQHF. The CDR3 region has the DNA TGCAGTGCTAGTGCCCCGTGGACAGGGGCGAGCAATCAGCCCCAGCATTTT.

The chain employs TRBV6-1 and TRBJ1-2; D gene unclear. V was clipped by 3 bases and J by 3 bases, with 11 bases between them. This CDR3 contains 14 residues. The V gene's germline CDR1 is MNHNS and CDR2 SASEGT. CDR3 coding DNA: TGTGCCAGCAGTGATCGGGCCTGGCACTATGGCTACACCTTC. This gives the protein CASSDRAWHYGYTF.

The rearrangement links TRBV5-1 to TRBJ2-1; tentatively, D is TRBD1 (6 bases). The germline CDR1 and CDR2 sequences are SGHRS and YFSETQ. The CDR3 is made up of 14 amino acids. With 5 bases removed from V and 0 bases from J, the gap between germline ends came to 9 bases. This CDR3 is CASRDSDSYNEQFF. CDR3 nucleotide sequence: TGCGCCAGCAGGGACAGTGACTCCTACAATGAGCAGTTCTTC.

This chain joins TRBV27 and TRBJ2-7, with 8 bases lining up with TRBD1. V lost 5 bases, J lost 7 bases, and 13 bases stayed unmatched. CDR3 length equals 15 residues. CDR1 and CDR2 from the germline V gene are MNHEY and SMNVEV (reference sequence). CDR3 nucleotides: TGTGCCAGCAGTCCGACAGGGGCCTCGAGGGGGGAGCAGTACTTC. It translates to CASSPTGASRGEQYF.

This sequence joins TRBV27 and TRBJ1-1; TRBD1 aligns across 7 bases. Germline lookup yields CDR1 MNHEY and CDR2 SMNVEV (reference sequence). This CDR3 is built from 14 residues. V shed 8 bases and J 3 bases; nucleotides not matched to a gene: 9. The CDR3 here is CASQPGTEYTEAFF. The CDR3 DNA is TGTGCCAGCCAGCCCGGGACAGAGTACACTGAAGCTTTCTTT.

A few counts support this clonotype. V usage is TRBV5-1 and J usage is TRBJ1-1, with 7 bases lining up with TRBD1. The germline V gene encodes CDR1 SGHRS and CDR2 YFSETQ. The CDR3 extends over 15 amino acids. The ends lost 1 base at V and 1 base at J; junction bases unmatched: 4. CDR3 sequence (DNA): TGCGCCAGCAGCTTGTTGGGACAGCCGAACACTGAAGCTTTCTTT. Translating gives CASSLLGQPNTEAFF.

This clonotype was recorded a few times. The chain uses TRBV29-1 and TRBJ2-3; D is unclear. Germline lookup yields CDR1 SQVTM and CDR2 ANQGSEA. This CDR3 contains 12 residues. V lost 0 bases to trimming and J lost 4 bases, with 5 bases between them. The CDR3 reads CSVEEGPDTQYF. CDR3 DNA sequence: TGCAGCGTTGAAGAGGGCCCAGATACGCAGTATTTT.

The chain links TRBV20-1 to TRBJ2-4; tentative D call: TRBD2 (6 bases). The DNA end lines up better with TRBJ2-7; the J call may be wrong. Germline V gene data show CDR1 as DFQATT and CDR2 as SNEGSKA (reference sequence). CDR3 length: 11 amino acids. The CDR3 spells CSAPDYYEQYF. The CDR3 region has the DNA TGCAGTGCTCCGGACTACTACGAGCAGTACTTC.

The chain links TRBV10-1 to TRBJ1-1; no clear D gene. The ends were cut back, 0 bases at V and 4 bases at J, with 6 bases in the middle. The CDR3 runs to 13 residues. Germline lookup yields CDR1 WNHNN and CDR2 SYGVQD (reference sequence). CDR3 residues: CASSESRATEAFF. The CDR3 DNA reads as TGCGCCAGCAGTGAGTCAAGGGCCACTGAAGCTTTCTTT.

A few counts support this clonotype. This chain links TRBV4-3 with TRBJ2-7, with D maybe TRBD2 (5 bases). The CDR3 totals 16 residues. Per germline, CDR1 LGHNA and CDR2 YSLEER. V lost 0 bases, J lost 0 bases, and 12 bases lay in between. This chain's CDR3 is CASSQDLSDSSYEQYF. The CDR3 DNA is TGCGCCAGCAGCCAAGATCTTAGCGATAGCTCCTACGAGCAGTACTTC.

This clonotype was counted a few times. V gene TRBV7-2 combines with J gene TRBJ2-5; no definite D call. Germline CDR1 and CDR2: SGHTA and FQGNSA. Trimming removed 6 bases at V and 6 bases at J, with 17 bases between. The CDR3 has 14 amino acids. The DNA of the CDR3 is TGTGCCAGCAGACGCACGGGCTTCTATAAGACCCAGTACTTC. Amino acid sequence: CASRRTGFYKTQYF.

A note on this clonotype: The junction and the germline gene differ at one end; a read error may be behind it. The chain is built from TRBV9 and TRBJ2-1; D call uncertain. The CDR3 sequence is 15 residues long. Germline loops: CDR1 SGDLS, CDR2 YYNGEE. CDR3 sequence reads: CASSVASGTYNDQFF. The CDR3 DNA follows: TGTGCCAGCAGCGTAGCTTCCGGAACCTACAATGATCAGTTCTTC.

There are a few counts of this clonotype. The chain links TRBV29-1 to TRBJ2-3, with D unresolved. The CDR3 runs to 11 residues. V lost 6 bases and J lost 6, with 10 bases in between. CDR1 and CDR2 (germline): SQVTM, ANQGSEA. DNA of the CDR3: TGCAGCGTCGAACTCGGGGATACGCAGTATTTT. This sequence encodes CSVELGDTQYF.

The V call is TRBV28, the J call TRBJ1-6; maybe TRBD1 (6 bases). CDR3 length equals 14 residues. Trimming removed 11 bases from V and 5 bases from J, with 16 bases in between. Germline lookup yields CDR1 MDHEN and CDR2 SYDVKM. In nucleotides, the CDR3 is TGTGCCTCCCAGGTGGGACAAGATAATTCACCCCTCCACTTT. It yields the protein CASQVGQDNSPLHF. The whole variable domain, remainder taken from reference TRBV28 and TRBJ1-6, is DVKVTQSSRYLVKRTGEKVFLECVQDMDHENMFWYRQDPGLGLRLIYFSYDVKMKEKGDIPEGYSVSREKKERFSLILESASTNQTSMYLCASQVGQDNSPLHFGNGTRLTVT.

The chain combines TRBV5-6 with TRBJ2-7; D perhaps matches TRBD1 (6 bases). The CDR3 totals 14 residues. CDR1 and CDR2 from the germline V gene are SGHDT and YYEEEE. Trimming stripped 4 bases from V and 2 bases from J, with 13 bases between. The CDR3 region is CASSEGDGAYEQYF. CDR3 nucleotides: TGTGCCAGCAGCGAGGGGGACGGGGCCTACGAGCAGTACTTC. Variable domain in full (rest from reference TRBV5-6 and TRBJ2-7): DAGVTQSPTHLIKTRGQQVTLRCSPKSGHDTVSWYQQALGQGPQFIFQYYEEEERQRGNFPDRFSGHQFPNYSSELNVNALLLGDSALYLCASSEGDGAYEQYFGPGTRLTVT.

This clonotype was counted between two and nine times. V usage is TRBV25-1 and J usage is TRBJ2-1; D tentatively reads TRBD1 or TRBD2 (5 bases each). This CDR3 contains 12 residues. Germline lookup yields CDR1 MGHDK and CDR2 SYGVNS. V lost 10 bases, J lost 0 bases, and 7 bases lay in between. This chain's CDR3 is CATGSSYNEQFF. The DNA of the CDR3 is TGTGCCACAGGGAGCTCCTACAATGAGCAGTTCTTC. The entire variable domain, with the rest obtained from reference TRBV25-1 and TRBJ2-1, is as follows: EADIYQTPRYLVIGTGKKITLECSQTMGHDKMYWYQQDPGMELHLIHYSYGVNSTEKGDLSSESTVSRIRTEHFPLTLESARPSHTSQYLCATGSSYNEQFFGPGTRLTVL.

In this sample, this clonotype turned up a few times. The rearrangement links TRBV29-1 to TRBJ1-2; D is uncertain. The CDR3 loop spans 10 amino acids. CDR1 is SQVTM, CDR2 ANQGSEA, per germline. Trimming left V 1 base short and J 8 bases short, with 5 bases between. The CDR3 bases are TGCAGCGTTGAAGGGGCCGGCTACACCTTC. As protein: CSVEGAGYTF.

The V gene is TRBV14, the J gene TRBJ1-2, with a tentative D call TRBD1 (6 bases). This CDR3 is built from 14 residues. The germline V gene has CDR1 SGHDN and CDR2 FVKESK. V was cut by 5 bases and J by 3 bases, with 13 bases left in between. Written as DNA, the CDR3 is TGTGCCAGCAGCGAACAGGGTTTAGACTATGGCTACACCTTC. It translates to CASSEQGLDYGYTF.

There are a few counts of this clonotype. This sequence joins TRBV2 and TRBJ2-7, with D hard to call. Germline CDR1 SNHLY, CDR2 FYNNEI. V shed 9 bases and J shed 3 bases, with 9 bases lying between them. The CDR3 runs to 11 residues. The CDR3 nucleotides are TGTGCCAGTATCAGAGGCTACGAGCAGTACTTC. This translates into CASIRGYEQYF. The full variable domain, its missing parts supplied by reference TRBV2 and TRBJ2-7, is EPEVTQTPSHQVTQMGQEVILRCVPISNHLYFYWYRQILGQKVEFLVSFYNNEISEKSEIFDDQFSVERPDGSNFTLKIRSTKLEDSAMYFCASIRGYEQYFGPGTRLTVT.

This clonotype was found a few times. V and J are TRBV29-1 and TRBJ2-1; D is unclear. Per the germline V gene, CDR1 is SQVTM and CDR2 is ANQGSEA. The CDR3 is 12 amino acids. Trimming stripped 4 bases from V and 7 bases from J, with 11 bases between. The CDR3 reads CSVGEQPNEQFF. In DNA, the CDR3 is TGCAGCGTTGGGGAACAGCCGAATGAGCAGTTCTTC.

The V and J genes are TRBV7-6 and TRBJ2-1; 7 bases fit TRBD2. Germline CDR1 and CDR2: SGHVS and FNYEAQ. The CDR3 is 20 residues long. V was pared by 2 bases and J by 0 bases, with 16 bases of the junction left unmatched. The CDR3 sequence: CASSLIFVKSGTSSYNEQFF. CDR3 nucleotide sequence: TGTGCCAGCAGCTTAATTTTCGTAAAAAGCGGGACGAGCTCCTACAATGAGCAGTTCTTC.

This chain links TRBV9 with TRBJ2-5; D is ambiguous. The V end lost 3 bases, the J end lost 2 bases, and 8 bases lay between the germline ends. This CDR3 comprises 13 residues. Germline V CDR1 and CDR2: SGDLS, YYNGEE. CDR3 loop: CASSGSVQETQYF. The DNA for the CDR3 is TGTGCCAGCAGCGGTTCCGTTCAAGAGACCCAGTACTTC.

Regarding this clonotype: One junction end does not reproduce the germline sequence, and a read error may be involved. The chain's CDR3 is CVSTITGRGHEQYF. As DNA, the CDR3 is TGTGTCAGCACCATAACTGGCAGGGGCCACGAGCAGTACTTC. The chain combines TRBV13 with TRBJ2-7; D possibly corresponds to TRBD1 (6 bases). Germline assignment: CDR1 PRHDT and CDR2 FYEKMQ (reference sequence). The CDR3 is 14 amino acids.

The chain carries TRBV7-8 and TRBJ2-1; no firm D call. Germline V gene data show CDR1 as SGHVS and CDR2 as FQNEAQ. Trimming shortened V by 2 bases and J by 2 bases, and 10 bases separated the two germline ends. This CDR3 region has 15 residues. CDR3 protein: CASSLHDGPYNEQFF. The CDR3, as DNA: TGTGCCAGCAGCTTACATGACGGGCCCTACAATGAGCAGTTCTTC. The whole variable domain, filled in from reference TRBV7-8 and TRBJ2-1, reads GAGVSQSPRYKVAKRGQDVALRCDPISGHVSLFWYQQALGQGPEFLTYFQNEAQLDKSGLPSDRFFAERPEGSVSTLKIQRTQQEDSAVYLCASSLHDGPYNEQFFGPGTRLTVL.